This T cell receptor (beta chain) originates from a study of CD8 T cells in cerebrospinal fluid in Alzheimer's disease. Turning to the study itself: CSF T cell clonal expansion was assessed by plate-based nested PCR and droplet-based sequencing.

CSF cells underwent 10X single-cell V(D)J and 5' gene-expression profiling. From its re-call of the 10x single-cell sequencing reads, TCRdb lists each CDR3 protein once, without DNA. This sample's table has 1,500 to 2,000 distinct CDR3 sequences. Participants were all in good physical condition and free of acute infection. Germline V gene sequence: CDR1 MGHRA, CDR2 YSYEKL. The CDR3 runs to 15 residues. This clonotype is classed as large by frequency. The chain links TRBV4-1 to TRBJ1-2; the TCRdb D gene call, TRBD1, has no DNA to confirm it. The origin of this receptor is a human donor in good health. The sample consisted of cerebrospinal fluid. The CDR3 sequence: CASSPRQGANYGYTF.